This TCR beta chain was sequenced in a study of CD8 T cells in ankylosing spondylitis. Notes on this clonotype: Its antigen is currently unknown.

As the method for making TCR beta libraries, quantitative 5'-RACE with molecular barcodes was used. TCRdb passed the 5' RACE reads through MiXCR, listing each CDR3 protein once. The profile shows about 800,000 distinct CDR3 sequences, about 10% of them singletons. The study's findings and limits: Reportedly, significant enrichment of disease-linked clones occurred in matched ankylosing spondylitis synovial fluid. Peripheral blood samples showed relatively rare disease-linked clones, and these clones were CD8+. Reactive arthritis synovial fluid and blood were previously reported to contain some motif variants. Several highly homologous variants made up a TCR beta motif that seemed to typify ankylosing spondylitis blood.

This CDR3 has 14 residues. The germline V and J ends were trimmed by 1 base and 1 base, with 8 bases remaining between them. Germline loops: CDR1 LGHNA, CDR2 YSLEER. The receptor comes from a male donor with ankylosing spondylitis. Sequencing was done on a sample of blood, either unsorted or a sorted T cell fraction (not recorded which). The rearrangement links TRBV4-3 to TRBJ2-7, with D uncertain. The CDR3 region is CASSQVMESYEQYF. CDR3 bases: TGCGCCAGCAGCCAAGTTATGGAGTCCTACGAGCAGTACTTC.